A selection of T cell receptor beta chains follows, all from one sample in a study of technical replicates of blood from several donors. Measured with immunoSEQ multiplex PCR; TCRdb has only the in-frame clones, and not every one. The data hold tens of thousands of clones, with about 96% observed a single time. Sequences were obtained from T cells isolated from PBMCs. The receptors here all came from a human donor in good health. Both conserved end residues are part of each CDR3. Where a row states a size, it is once, few, many or the class of an expanded clone; other rows omit it.

>TRBJ1-5|TRBV19|-
CATEPGQGPYSNQPQHF
>TRBJ1-4|TRBV6-6|once
CASSPRGNEKLFF
>TRBJ1-4|TRBV11-2|-
CASSLGLEGETNEKLFF
>TRBJ2-5|TRBV6-1|-
CASPLGGTETQYF
>TRBJ2-7|TRBV15|-
CATSPTGGGAVEQYF
>TRBJ2-2|TRBV9|-
CASSVSRQGAGELFF
>TRBJ2-7|TRBV5-4|-
CASSSGTGRYEQYF
>TRBJ1-1|TRBV5-1|-
CASSLVLGSDTEAFF
>TRBJ1-1|TRBV6-5|-
CATYRAGGTEAFF
>TRBJ2-7|TRBV7-3|-
CASSSLTSGSINEQYF
>TRBJ2-7|TRBV6-5|-
CASSGQGSSYEQYF
>TRBJ2-2|TRBV11-3|-
CASSDISRTGWHAGELFF
>TRBJ1-3|TRBV19|-
CASSKGGASSGNTIYF
>TRBJ1-3|TRBV4-1|once
CASSPRGSGNTIYF
>TRBJ2-7|TRBV2|-
CASSEERTGEQYF
>TRBJ2-2|TRBV5-4|-
CASSPPGLAGGPTGELFF
>TRBJ1-2|TRBV11-1|-
CASSLRQENGYTF
>TRBJ1-5|TRBV6-5|-
CASSAGQGANQPQHF
>TRBJ2-3|TRBV10-1|-
CASSPGLAGDTQYF
>TRBJ1-4|TRBV19|-
CASRSLGQGEKLFF